The TCR beta chain under discussion was sequenced for a study of cytomegalovirus exposure and HLA in healthy donors. PCR was performed using 60 Vbeta and 13 Jbeta primers. The assay was immunoSEQ multiplex PCR, and TCRdb's table has in-frame clones only and misses some. The profile covers under 200,000 clones, with 60% to 85% appearing a single time and just under 3% taken by the ten largest. Details on this clone: The antigen is unknown.

Points from the study as a whole: Among immune exposure information, only CMV serostatus was available. In a later analysis, at a false discovery rate of 0.05, 17,000 or so TCR beta sequences were associated with HLA alleles.

V was pared by 6 bases and J by 0 bases, with 4 bases of the junction left unmatched. Germline CDR1 reads MGHRA; CDR2 reads YSYEKL. The CDR3 is 14 residues long. Material: PBMCs. This sequence originates from a woman aged 50 to 60 in good health and CMV-seropositive. The rearrangement links TRBV4-1 to TRBJ1-1, with 7 bases that match TRBD1. The CDR3 loop is CASSFDRVNTEAFF. CDR3 DNA sequence: TGCGCCAGCAGTTTCGACAGGGTGAACACTGAAGCTTTCTTT.